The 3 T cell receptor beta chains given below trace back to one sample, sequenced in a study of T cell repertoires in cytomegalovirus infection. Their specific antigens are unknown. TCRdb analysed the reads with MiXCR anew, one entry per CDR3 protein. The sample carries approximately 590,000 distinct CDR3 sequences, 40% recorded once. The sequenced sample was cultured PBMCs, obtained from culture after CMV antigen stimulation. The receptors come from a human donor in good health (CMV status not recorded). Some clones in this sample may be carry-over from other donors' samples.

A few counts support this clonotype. The CDR3 loop is CASSQGLVGGRTDTQYF. CDR3 coding DNA: TGCGCCAGCAGCCAAGGGCTTGTGGGGGGCCGGACAGATACGCAGTATTTT. J is TRBJ2-3 and V is TRBV4-1; the D call may be TRBD1 or TRBD2 (6 bases each). The germline gives CDR1 MGHRA, CDR2 YSYEKL. This CDR3 comprises 17 residues. V lost 1 base to trimming and J lost 3 bases, with 17 bases between them.

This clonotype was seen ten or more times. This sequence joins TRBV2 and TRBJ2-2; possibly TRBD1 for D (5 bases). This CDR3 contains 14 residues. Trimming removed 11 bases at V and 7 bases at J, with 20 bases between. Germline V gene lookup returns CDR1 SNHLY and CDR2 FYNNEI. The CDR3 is CAASDRTVVGELFF. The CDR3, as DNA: TGTGCCGCATCCGACAGAACCGTTGTCGGGGAGCTGTTTTTT.

CDR3 in DNA: TGCAGTGCTAGAAGACTAGCGGGGGTGGGCTTCTTC. It encodes CSARRLAGVGFF. The chain carries TRBV20-1 and TRBJ2-1; TRBD2 agrees at 12 bases. J gave up 16 bases and V 2 bases, and 6 bases lay outside the gene matches. CDR3 size: 12 residues. The germline CDR1 and CDR2 sequences are DFQATT and SNEGSKA (reference sequence).